This T cell receptor (beta chain) was observed in a study of OX40 agonist ivuxolimab in advanced cancers. Generated by immunoSEQ multiplex PCR, the TCRdb table keeps only in-frame clones and is missing some. The sample consists of approximately 20,000 clones, 83% of them appearing once. Material: CD4+ or CD8+ T cells sorted from blood, obtained in a trial of the OX40 agonist ivuxolimab. The TCR sequence derives from an adult with an advanced solid tumor such as melanoma, head and neck, liver or kidney cancer.

CDR3 residues: CASSGGGTYEQYF. In nucleotides, the CDR3 is TGTGCCAGCAGCGGCGGGGGAACCTACGAGCAGTACTTC. The chain has TRBV9 and TRBJ2-7, with 7 bases lining up with TRBD2. The CDR3 consists of 13 residues. With 3 bases clipped from V and 2 bases from J, the junction kept 2 bases outside the gene matches. From germline, CDR1 is SGDLS and CDR2 YYNGEE.